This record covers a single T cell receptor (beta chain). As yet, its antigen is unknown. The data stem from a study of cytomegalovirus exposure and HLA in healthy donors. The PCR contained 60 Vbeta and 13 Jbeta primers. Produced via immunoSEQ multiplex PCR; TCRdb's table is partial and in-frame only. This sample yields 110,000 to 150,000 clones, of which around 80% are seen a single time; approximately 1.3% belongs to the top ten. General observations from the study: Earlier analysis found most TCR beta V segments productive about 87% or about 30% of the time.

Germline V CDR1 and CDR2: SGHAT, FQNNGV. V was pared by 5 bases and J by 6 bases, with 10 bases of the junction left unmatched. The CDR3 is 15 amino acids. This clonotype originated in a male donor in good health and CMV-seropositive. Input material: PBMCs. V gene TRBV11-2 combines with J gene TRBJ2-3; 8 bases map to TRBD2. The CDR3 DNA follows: TGTGCCAGCAGCCCTAATAGCGGGACCACGGATACGCAGTATTTT. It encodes CASSPNSGTTDTQYF. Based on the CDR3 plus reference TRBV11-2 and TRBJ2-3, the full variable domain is EAGVAQSPRYKIIEKRQSVAFWCNPISGHATLYWYQQILGQGPKLLIQFQNNGVVDDSQLPKDRFSAERLKGVDSTLKIQPAKLEDSAVYLCASSPNSGTTDTQYFGPGTRLTVL.